Sequencing of this T cell receptor beta chain was carried out in a study of radiation and T cells in renal cell carcinoma. Findings and caveats of the study: From baseline, blood top tumor clonotypes peaked at 2 weeks post-radiation. Compared with controls, irradiated tumors had more, larger dominant CDR3 motifs.

Sequenced by immunoSEQ multiplex PCR; TCRdb stores in-frame clones only, minus some. The profile shows 10,000 to 15,000 clones, 30% to 40% of them singletons. Worth noting for this clone: The antigen is unknown.

CDR1 is SNHLY, CDR2 FYNNEI, per germline. This CDR3 contains 15 residues. The V gene lost 6 bases and the J gene lost 7 bases, with 19 bases spanning the gap. Treatment noted: 15 Gy SBRT to primary tumor, nephrectomy 4 weeks later. The chain carries TRBV2 and TRBJ2-4; D is uncertain. The starting material was tumor tissue, obtained from a patient whose treatment included radiotherapy and nephrectomy. The receptor was derived from a man between 60 and 70 years old with renal cell carcinoma. CDR3 bases: TGTGCCAGCAGGGGAATCCGGGCCAAAATTAACATTCAGTACTTC. As protein: CASRGIRAKINIQYF.